This TCR beta chain came from a study of blood T cell repertoires in COVID-19. On the study more broadly: The origin of the acute and convalescent COVID-19 samples was the United States, Italy and Spain. T cells, B-cell-depleted T cells, or PBMCs supplied cDNA or gDNA.

Original handling: By means of reference gene primer amplification, nucleated cell counts were estimated. The method was immunoSEQ multiplex PCR; TCRdb's version includes in-frame clones alone and lacks a portion of them. The D gene and trimming were derived from the DNA, and the V and J assignments and clone size from that table. Of 150,000 or so clones listed, about 86% are singletons. Germline V gives CDR1 MNHEY, CDR2 SVGEGT. With 5 bases removed from V and 3 bases from J, the gap between germline ends came to 10 bases. The CDR3 sequence is 14 residues long. This clonotype originated in a man aged 45-60 years with active or convalescent COVID-19. Sequences were obtained from peripheral blood. V and J are TRBV6-2 or TRBV6-3 and TRBJ2-2; D is undetermined. The CDR3, as DNA: TGTGCCAGCAGTCCACATGATGACACCGGGGAGCTGTTTTTT. This codes for CASSPHDDTGELFF.